The sequence of this TCR beta chain was determined in a study of blood T cell repertoires in COVID-19. Study-wide context: Sites across the United States, Italy and Spain contributed samples from acute and convalescent COVID-19. The analysed material was cDNA or gDNA that came from T cells, B-cell-depleted T cells, or PBMCs.

Original processing notes: Reference gene primer amplification in the assay estimated nucleated cell counts. TCRdb keeps only in-frame clones here, not all; method: immunoSEQ multiplex PCR. For V, J and clone size, that table is used; D and trimming come from the DNA. Here the sample spans about 150,000 clones, 70% to 80% being singletons. Trimming cost V 4 bases and J 1 base, with 7 bases left between them. There are 13 residues in the CDR3. Germline V CDR1 and CDR2: SQVTM, ANQGSEA. The chain is built from TRBV29-1 and TRBJ2-2; tentatively, D is TRBD1 (6 bases). The TCR originated in a man between 60 and 70 years old who had recovered from COVID-19. The sequencing input was peripheral blood. CDR3 DNA sequence: TGCAGCGTTGGCAGGGGGAACACCGGGGAGCTGTTTTTT. Protein: CSVGRGNTGELFF.